These 4 T cell receptor beta chains share one sample of origin, sequenced in a study of T cells in women clearing cervical HPV infection (dated by TCRdb to 2017 to 2018). Libraries were constructed by the immunoSEQ multiplex PCR assay. The table was pulled from immuneACCESS by TCRdb, which kept in-frame rearrangements only. Such tables lose some clones; where checked, under half of the loss comes from unresolved V genes, and the rest has no known cause. The table held for this sample gives tens of thousands of clones. The leading ten clones occupy under 8% of the sample. The sample taken for sequencing was blood buffy coat. Source of these receptors: a woman between 18 and 70 years old with a cervical HPV16 infection that either progressed to CIN3+ or cleared (not recorded which).

Notes on this clone: The read is 3 residues too short to cover the CDR3 end, so that end is filled in from the germline J gene. The chain couples TRBV20-1 to TRBJ1-1; D gene unclear. Trimming took off 0 bases at V and 4 bases at J, with 12 bases between the two ends. CDR3 size: 14 residues. The germline V gene encodes CDR1 DFQATT and CDR2 SNEGSKA (reference sequence). The DNA read from the CDR3 is TGCAGTGCTAGAGATCCGACACGGGGCACTGAA. Its protein product is CSARDPTRGTE. The complete CDR3 sequence is CSARDPTRGTEAFF.

As regards this clone: The observed sequence ends 3 residues before the CDR3 terminus, with the missing tail filled in from the germline J gene. This chain uses TRBV5-1 with TRBJ2-3; 11 positions match TRBD2. With V trimmed by 5 bases and J by 3 bases, 2 bases remained unmatched. The CDR3 has 14 residues. From germline, CDR1 is SGHRS and CDR2 YFSETQ. CDR3 sequence reads: CASSSGGGTDTQYF. The CDR3 bases that were read are TGCGCCAGCAGTAGCGGGGGGGGAACAGATACG.

Concerning this clone: The read comes to an end 3 residues before the CDR3 does, leaving the germline J gene to fill in the end. The gene calls are TRBV20-1 and TRBJ1-2, with D possibly being TRBD1 (5 bases). Germline V gives CDR1 DFQATT, CDR2 SNEGSKA (reference sequence). The CDR3 totals 17 residues. Trimming stripped 1 base from V and 3 bases from J, with 21 bases between. The CDR3 loop is CSARGRAWGYLDYGYTF. The CDR3 bases that were read are TGCAGTGCTAGAGGCCGTGCATGGGGCTACTTGGACTATGGC.

As regards this clone: Coverage ceases 3 residues before the CDR3 finishes, and the germline J gene fills in the end. V gene TRBV30 combines with J gene TRBJ2-7; TRBD2 matches at 7 bases. From germline, CDR1 is GTSNPN and CDR2 SVGIG (reference sequence). The CDR3 covers 12 residues. Losses at the gene ends were 3 bases for V and 4 bases for J; bases not matched to a gene: 3. CDR3: CAWSVSGYEQYF. CDR3 DNA (partial): TGTGCCTGGAGCGTTAGCGGGTACGAG.